Listed below are T cell receptor beta chains from one sample, sequenced in a study of OX40 agonist ivuxolimab in advanced cancers. The table came from immunoSEQ multiplex PCR; TCRdb's copy has only in-frame clones and leaves some out. The data contain some 100,000 clones, 94% of them singletons. The starting material was CD4+ or CD8+ T cells sorted from blood, obtained in a trial of the OX40 agonist ivuxolimab. The source of these receptors is an adult with an advanced solid tumor such as melanoma, head and neck, liver or kidney cancer. Each CDR3 is given with its conserved first and last residue. A D gene is named only where the DNA matches it firmly. The listing skips clone size in some rows; elsewhere it reads once, few, many or a size class.

D gene: .; V gene: TRBV27; clone size: .; J gene: TRBJ1-1; CDR3 DNA: TGTGCCAGCAGTTTAGGGGGGCGGGACACTGAAGCTTTCTTT; CDR3 protein: CASSLGGRDTEAFF
D gene: TRBD2; V gene: TRBV4-3; clone size: .; J gene: TRBJ2-3; CDR3 DNA: TGCGCCAGCAGCCTCGGGGGGGCCGGAGATACGCAGTATTTT; CDR3 protein: CASSLGGAGDTQYF
D gene: .; V gene: TRBV4-3; clone size: .; J gene: TRBJ2-3; CDR3 DNA: TGCGCCAGCAGCCCCTCAGCCCCTAGCACAGATACGCAGTATTTT; CDR3 protein: CASSPSAPSTDTQYF
D gene: .; V gene: TRBV5-1; clone size: .; J gene: TRBJ2-1; CDR3 DNA: TGCGCCAGCAGCTTGGCCGCGCAGGCCTTTACCTACAATGAGCAGTTCTTC; CDR3 protein: CASSLAAQAFTYNEQFF
D gene: TRBD2; V gene: TRBV29-1; clone size: once; J gene: TRBJ2-1; CDR3 DNA: TGCAGCGTTCCTGGACTAGCGGGCAAATACAATGAGCAGTTCTTC; CDR3 protein: CSVPGLAGKYNEQFF
D gene: .; V gene: TRBV5-1; clone size: .; J gene: TRBJ2-6; CDR3 DNA: TGCGCCAGCAGCTTCAGGGGCTCTGGGGCCAACGTCCTGACTTTC; CDR3 protein: CASSFRGSGANVLTF
D gene: .; V gene: TRBV29-1; clone size: once; J gene: TRBJ2-7; CDR3 DNA: TGCAGCGTTGGGCAGGGAGGCCACGAGCAGTACTTC; CDR3 protein: CSVGQGGHEQYF
D gene: .; V gene: TRBV29-1; clone size: .; J gene: TRBJ2-1; CDR3 DNA: TGCAGCGTTGAACTCCCGTCAGGGGACAATGAGCAGTTCTTC; CDR3 protein: CSVELPSGDNEQFF
D gene: TRBD2; V gene: TRBV11-2; clone size: .; J gene: TRBJ2-7; CDR3 DNA: TGTGCCAGCAGCATGGGACTAGCGGGAGGATCATTAGAGTACGAGCAGTACTTC; CDR3 protein: CASSMGLAGGSLEYEQYF
D gene: .; V gene: TRBV5-1; clone size: .; J gene: TRBJ2-7; CDR3 DNA: TGCGCCAGCAGTTCCCGAGGCAATCTGTACGAGCAGTACTTC; CDR3 protein: CASSSRGNLYEQYF
D gene: .; V gene: TRBV7-9; clone size: .; J gene: TRBJ2-7; CDR3 DNA: TGTGCCAGCAGCTATAAGCAGGGCTGGGGCGAGCAGTACTTC; CDR3 protein: CASSYKQGWGEQYF
D gene: .; V gene: TRBV11-3; clone size: .; J gene: TRBJ1-1; CDR3 DNA: TGTGCCAGCAGCCTCCTTTGGCACGAAGCTTTCTTT; CDR3 protein: CASSLLWHEAFF
D gene: .; V gene: TRBV9; clone size: .; J gene: TRBJ2-7; CDR3 DNA: TGTGCCAGCAGCCCGAATGTGGGGTCCTACGAGCAGTACTTC; CDR3 protein: CASSPNVGSYEQYF
D gene: .; V gene: TRBV27; clone size: .; J gene: TRBJ2-2; CDR3 DNA: TGTGCCAGCAGTTTATCCCTCGGATACACCGGGGAGCTGTTTTTT; CDR3 protein: CASSLSLGYTGELFF
D gene: TRBD1; V gene: TRBV5-4; clone size: .; J gene: TRBJ2-7; CDR3 DNA: TGTGCCAGCAGCTTGGACAGGGGGTCCTCCTACGAGCAGTACTTC; CDR3 protein: CASSLDRGSSYEQYF
D gene: TRBD2; V gene: TRBV29-1; clone size: .; J gene: TRBJ2-5; CDR3 DNA: TGCAGCGTTTCGGGGCTAGCGGGGGAAGAGACCCAGTACTTC; CDR3 protein: CSVSGLAGEETQYF
D gene: .; V gene: TRBV9; clone size: .; J gene: TRBJ2-5; CDR3 DNA: TGTGCCAGCAGCGGGGAGACCCAGTACTTC; CDR3 protein: CASSGETQYF
D gene: .; V gene: TRBV6-6; clone size: .; J gene: TRBJ2-5; CDR3 DNA: TGTGCCAGCAGCGACAGGTGGACTCTTCAAGAGACCCAGTACTTC; CDR3 protein: CASSDRWTLQETQYF
D gene: .; V gene: TRBV6-1; clone size: once; J gene: TRBJ2-3; CDR3 DNA: TGTGCCAGCAGTGAAGCGCAAGGGTTTATAGATAGAACAGATACGCAGTATTTT; CDR3 protein: CASSEAQGFIDRTDTQYF
D gene: .; V gene: TRBV19; clone size: once; J gene: TRBJ2-7; CDR3 DNA: TGTGCCAGTAGTATCCTCGGCGGGTCCTACGAGCAGTACTTC; CDR3 protein: CASSILGGSYEQYF
D gene: .; V gene: TRBV7-6; clone size: few; J gene: TRBJ2-2; CDR3 DNA: TGTGCCAGCAGCTTAGGTGGCACCGGGGAGCTGTTTTTT; CDR3 protein: CASSLGGTGELFF
D gene: TRBD1; V gene: TRBV10-2; clone size: once; J gene: TRBJ1-6; CDR3 DNA: TGCGCCAGCAGTGAGAAAGACAGGGGCGATTCACCCCTCCACTTT; CDR3 protein: CASSEKDRGDSPLHF